This TCR beta chain was identified in a study of cytomegalovirus exposure and HLA in healthy donors. Study observations and caveats: The dataset shows that most TCR sequences were rare, while some public TCRs occurred in many donors. There were 150 to 200 TCR beta chains listed as cytomegalovirus-associated. Cytomegalovirus status was reportedly diagnosed by the classifier with high sensitivity and specificity.

For this clone: Its specificity is unknown.

Libraries were prepared by immunoSEQ multiplex PCR; TCRdb keeps only in-frame clonotypes and omits some of them. The sample consists of around 250,000 clones, around 90% of them appearing once. This receptor was obtained from a young woman in good health and CMV-seronegative. The sample consisted of PBMCs.

The DNA of the CDR3 is TGTGCCAGCAGCCTCTCCACCGGGGACAGGGGCCCCCGGGGTACGCAGTATTTT. Translating gives CASSLSTGDRGPRGTQYF. The chain carries TRBV7-8 and TRBJ2-3; 10 nucleotides agree with TRBD1. This CDR3 is built from 18 residues. CDR1 SGHVS and CDR2 FQNEAQ come from the germline V gene. The junction had 19 bases not matched to a gene; V was cut back by 5 bases and J by 8 bases.